One sample yielded the 18 T cell receptor beta chains listed below, sequenced in a study of T cell responses to AZD1222 COVID-19 vaccine (dated by TCRdb to 2020 to 2022). What the time point label conveys for this sample: baseline before first vaccination. This specimen's treatment or condition label, per the study, means: meningococcal conjugate vaccine given as trial control. Libraries came from the immunoSEQ multiplex PCR assay. TCRdb retrieved this table from immuneACCESS and kept in-frame rearrangements only. Not all clones are present; in checked studies, unresolved V genes account for under half, and no reason is known for the remainder. The sample table holds about 150,000 clones, of which 80% to 90% were seen once. The ten largest account for roughly 5% of the sample. Sample: peripheral blood, taken on day 0 of MenACWY control vaccination. These receptors all stem from an adult in good health.

The chain recombines TRBV28 with TRBJ1-1; D is perhaps TRBD1 (6 bases). The CDR3 contains 14 residues. CDR1 and CDR2 from the germline V gene are MDHEN and SYDVKM. Trimming shortened V by 2 bases and J by 6 bases, and 13 bases separated the two germline ends. The CDR3, as DNA: TGTGCCAGCAGTTTAACGGGGGCGCGAGCTGAAGCTTTCTTT. Protein product: CASSLTGARAEAFF.

The chain links TRBV11-2 to TRBJ2-1, with 9 bases aligning to TRBD1. CDR3 length: 15 residues. Per the germline V gene, CDR1 is SGHAT and CDR2 is FQNNGV. The junction had 0 bases not matched to a gene; V was cut back by 3 bases and J by 0 bases. DNA for the CDR3: TGTGCCAGCAGCTTGACAGGGGGCTCCTACAATGAGCAGTTCTTC. Translated, it gives CASSLTGGSYNEQFF.

The chain recombines TRBV12-3 or TRBV12-4 with TRBJ2-7; 7 positions match TRBD1. The J segment lost 2 bases and the V segment lost 3 bases, leaving 1 base of the junction unmatched. The CDR3 runs 13 residues. CDR3 sequence (DNA): TGTGCCAGCAGTTTCGGGACAGCCTACGAGCAGTACTTC. Translating gives CASSFGTAYEQYF.

The gene calls are TRBV2 and TRBJ1-1; 7 bases fit TRBD1. V was pared by 6 bases and J by 5 bases, with 9 bases of the junction left unmatched. Germline loops: CDR1 SNHLY, CDR2 FYNNEI. The CDR3 runs 14 residues. CDR3 bases: TGTGCCAGCAGGCGGACAGGAATAGGTACTGAAGCTTTCTTT. Translating gives CASRRTGIGTEAFF.

This clone was found many times. The chain uses TRBV7-6 and TRBJ1-1, with unresolved D. This CDR3 has 14 amino acids. V was shortened by 0 bases and J by 1 base, with 6 bases between the two germline ends. CDR1 and CDR2 from the germline V gene are SGHVS and FNYEAQ. In DNA form, the CDR3 reads TGTGCCAGCAGCTTAGCGCCCGAGAACACTGAAGCTTTCTTT. Translation: CASSLAPENTEAFF. The whole variable domain, filled in from reference TRBV7-6 and TRBJ1-1, reads GAGVSQSPRYKVTKRGQDVALRCDPISGHVSLYWYRQALGQGPEFLTYFNYEAQQDKSGLPNDRFSAERPEGSISTLTIQRTEQRDSAMYRCASSLAPENTEAFFGQGTRLTVV.

This chain uses TRBV28 with TRBJ2-3, with TRBD1 identical over 7 bases. Germline V CDR1 and CDR2: MDHEN, SYDVKM. The CDR3 runs 16 residues. Unmatched junction bases numbered 12, after V lost 6 bases and J lost 3 bases. Here the CDR3 reads CASSDPPGGGTDTQYF. The DNA of the CDR3 is TGTGCCAGCAGCGACCCGCCAGGGGGTGGGACAGATACGCAGTATTTT.

The rearrangement joins TRBV11-3 to TRBJ2-7; TRBD1 aligns across 9 bases. CDR3 length: 16 residues. Trimming removed 6 bases from V and 5 bases from J; junction bases left unmatched: 14. Germline V gives CDR1 SGHNT, CDR2 YENEEA. The CDR3 sequence: CASSSSAGTGLNEQYF. CDR3 nucleotides: TGTGCCAGCAGTTCCTCAGCCGGGACAGGGTTGAACGAGCAGTACTTC.

The chain employs TRBV5-1 and TRBJ1-5, with D possibly being TRBD1 (6 bases). The germline V and J ends were trimmed by 4 bases and 5 bases, with 22 bases remaining between them. Germline V gene sequence: CDR1 SGHRS, CDR2 YFSETQ. The length of the CDR3 is 17 residues. The CDR3 region has the DNA TGCGCCAGCAGCCCGGGAACATCGGGGGGGCCGGATCAGCCCCAGCATTTT. Translating gives CASSPGTSGGPDQPQHF.

The chain has TRBV6-5 and TRBJ1-4; D is unclear. The CDR3 contains 14 residues. Trimming took off 2 bases at V and 8 bases at J, with 12 bases between the two ends. Germline V gene lookup returns CDR1 MNHEY and CDR2 SVGAGI. CDR3 DNA sequence: TGTGCCAGCAGTTACGGCGGGAATAGGGAAAAACTGTTTTTT. Protein product: CASSYGGNREKLFF.

V usage is TRBV5-5 and J usage is TRBJ1-2; the D is unclear. V lost 0 bases, J lost 2 bases, and 11 bases lay in between. Germline V CDR1 and CDR2: SGHKS, YYEKEE (reference sequence). The CDR3 sequence is 15 residues long. The CDR3 nucleotides read TGTGCCAGCAGCTTGGGGGTTGGTGAAAACTATGGCTACACCTTC. Encoded protein: CASSLGVGENYGYTF.

This clone was counted between two and nine times. V gene TRBV12-5 combines with J gene TRBJ1-2, with D possibly being TRBD1 (6 bases). CDR3 length equals 13 residues. Per the germline V gene, CDR1 is LGHNT and CDR2 is FRNRAP. V lost 1 base to trimming and J lost 9 bases, with 12 bases between them. The CDR3 sequence is CASGLAYRDRYTF. In DNA, the CDR3 is TGTGCTAGTGGTTTGGCTTACAGGGATCGCTACACCTTC.

V gene TRBV25-1 combines with J gene TRBJ2-1; D is unresolved. Trimming took off 2 bases at V and 10 bases at J, with 9 bases between the two ends. The CDR3 has 12 amino acids. In germline, CDR1 is MGHDK, CDR2 SYGVNS. The CDR3 region is CASSEPLEEQFF. The CDR3 bases are TGTGCCAGCAGTGAACCCTTGGAGGAGCAGTTCTTC.

The genes are TRBV23-1 and TRBJ2-3; 12 bases line up with TRBD2. TRBV23-1 is treated as an ORF (open reading frame) with a function not yet certain. This CDR3 is 18 amino acids long. V lost 4 bases to trimming and J lost 3 bases; unmatched junction nucleotides: 11. The CDR3 protein is CASSLLLPGLAGTDTQYF. CDR3 sequence (DNA): TGCGCCAGCAGTCTCCTGCTCCCGGGACTAGCGGGTACAGATACGCAGTATTTT.

The rearrangement joins TRBV7-2 to TRBJ1-4, with 8 bases lining up with TRBD1. V trimming: 5 bases; J trimming: 4 bases; junction bases outside the gene matches: 6. Germline CDR1 and CDR2: SGHTA and FQGNSA. CDR3 length: 15 amino acids. The DNA for the CDR3 is TGTGCCAGCAGCCCCCAGGGGGCAGGTAATGAAAAACTGTTTTTT. As protein: CASSPQGAGNEKLFF.

V and J are TRBV24-1 and TRBJ2-1; D may be TRBD1 (7 bases). The germline CDR1 and CDR2 sequences are KGHDR and SFDVKD. Trimming took 1 base from V and 7 from J, leaving 10 bases between them. The CDR3 consists of 14 residues. The CDR3 DNA follows: TGTGCCACCAGTGATTTCGCAGGGGGGAATGAGCAGTTCTTC. Translation gives CATSDFAGGNEQFF.

The V gene is TRBV5-1, the J gene TRBJ2-1, with D perhaps TRBD2 (6 bases). V gave up 5 bases and J gave up 0 bases, with 12 bases separating them. The CDR3 spans 15 residues. In germline, CDR1 is SGHRS, CDR2 YFSETQ. The DNA of the CDR3 is TGCGCCAGCAGACTGGACTACCCCTCCTACAATGAGCAGTTCTTC. As protein: CASRLDYPSYNEQFF.

The chain joins TRBV12-3 or TRBV12-4 to TRBJ1-2, with D unresolved. CDR3 length: 11 amino acids. Trimming removed 3 bases at V and 9 bases at J, with 8 bases between. The CDR3 coding sequence is TGTGCCAGCAGTTTCCGGCATCGCTACACCTTC. Translated, it gives CASSFRHRYTF.

In DNA, the CDR3 is TGCGCCAGCAGCCTAGGACAGGGGTGGAACACCGGGGAGCTGTTTTTT. Its protein is CASSLGQGWNTGELFF. This chain uses TRBV4-1 with TRBJ2-2; TRBD1 matches 9 bases. The V gene's germline CDR1 is MGHRA and CDR2 YSYEKL. The CDR3 consists of 16 residues. V was pared by 4 bases and J by 1 base, with 4 bases of the junction left unmatched.